The clone carrying this TCR beta chain was counted a few times. What it binds is unknown. Hyperthyroidism in these 18- to 65-year-old patients was newly diagnosed, lasting under 2 months. The diagnosis was founded upon clinical symptoms, serum thyroxine, TRAb, thyroid ultrasound and orbital computed tomography. PBMCs were isolated by Ficoll-Paque density gradient centrifugation, using about 9.5 ml of fresh peripheral blood as the starting material. The CDR3 is 14 amino acids. The V gene lost 3 bases and the J gene lost 7 bases, with 15 bases spanning the gap. Amplification of TCR beta CDR3 regions used RNA transcripts. Second-round multiplex PCR followed a first-round RT-PCR using HTBI primers. TCRdb redid the calling of the multiplex PCR reads with MiXCR, one entry per CDR3 protein. This sample has 620,000 or so distinct CDR3 sequences, with about 20% found just once. The data derive from a study of Graves' ophthalmopathy and Graves' hyperthyroidism. Whole-study findings and limits: Most expanded clonotypes in thyroid above 0.001 frequency also showed up in blood.

This TCR was sampled from a woman aged 18-35 years with stable Graves' hyperthyroidism. Some clones in this sample may be carry-over from other donors' samples. The sample consisted of peripheral blood. The chain has TRBV12-3 or TRBV12-4 and TRBJ1-2; a weak D match, TRBD1 (6 bases). This CDR3 reads CASSLNRASGGYTF. The CDR3 DNA sequence: TGTGCCAGCAGTTTGAACAGGGCTTCTGGTGGCTACACCTTC.